This T cell receptor beta chain comes out of a study of blood T cells in healthy people across ages. The length of the CDR3 is 14 residues. Per germline, CDR1 MNHEY and CDR2 SVGEGT. V was cut by 7 bases and J by 0 bases, with 12 bases left in between. Isolating PBMCs gave at least 6 million of these cells per sample. About this clonotype itself: The target antigen is unknown.

Study-level findings and limits: In long-lived donors, naive CD4+ cell counts and diversity exceeded those of aged donors. Significant beta diversity loss was already apparent by age about 42, declining roughly linearly.

Next came a second PCR, run for about 6 to 11 cycles, which used a sample-barcoded 5' primer along with a J-beta primer mix. All samples gave at least 2.5 million CDR3-containing paired-end reads. A single record per CDR3 protein comes from TCRdb applying MiXCR to the 5' RACE reads. The sample lists some 1,500,000 distinct CDR3 sequences, under 55% occurring once. The material sequenced was blood. The chain carries TRBV6-2 or TRBV6-3 and TRBJ2-5, with D hard to call. The TCR comes from a young woman in good health. In DNA, the CDR3 is TGTGCCAGCAAAGGAGAAGTGTACCAAGAGACCCAGTACTTC. Translated, it gives CASKGEVYQETQYF.